Listed below are T cell receptor beta chains from one sample, sequenced in a study of T cells in localized non-small cell lung cancer. The repertoire was sequenced with immunoSEQ multiplex PCR; TCRdb's copy has only in-frame clones and lacks some. The sample carries about 70,000 clones, approximately 87% recorded once. Sequencing used peripheral blood, obtained before any cancer treatment. The receptors come from a male donor older than 55 with stage III squamous cell lung carcinoma. The CDR3 runs from the conserved cysteine through the conserved F or W. The order of the fields is J gene, V gene, D gene, clone size, CDR3 DNA, CDR3 protein. The D gene is left open where the match is weak. Only part of the rows carry a size: once, few, many, or a class if the clone is expanded.

TRBJ2-7 | TRBV19 | . | . | TGTGCCACCCTAGGGACATACTCCTACGAGCAGTACTTC | CATLGTYSYEQYF
TRBJ1-1 | TRBV7-2 | . | . | TGTGCCAGCAGCTTATACGAGTCGGGGGAGCCTTTCTTT | CASSLYESGEPFF
TRBJ2-5 | TRBV11-1 | TRBD2 | . | TGTGCCAGCAGCTTAAGGCCGGGACTAGCGGGGGACACGACCCAGTACTTC | CASSLRPGLAGDTTQYF
TRBJ1-1 | TRBV18 | . | few | TGTGCCAGCTCACCCATCATGAACACTGAAGCTTTCTTT | CASSPIMNTEAFF
TRBJ2-7 | TRBV10-3 | . | . | TGTGCCATCAGTGTAAAAGGGTACGAGCAGTACTTC | CAISVKGYEQYF
TRBJ2-3 | TRBV6-6 | . | . | TGTGCCAGCAGTTACGGGGCAGCTAGCACAGATACGCAGTATTTT | CASSYGAASTDTQYF
TRBJ1-1 | TRBV28 | . | . | TGTGCCAGCAGTTTATTGCGCCACGCGAACACTGAAGCTTTCTTT | CASSLLRHANTEAFF
TRBJ1-2 | TRBV7-9 | . | few | TGTGCCAGCAGCTTAGGCGGGAGCTATGGCTACACCTTC | CASSLGGSYGYTF
TRBJ2-3 | TRBV7-2 | . | . | TGTGCCAGCAGTCGATGGCCAGATACGCAGTATTTT | CASSRWPDTQYF
TRBJ1-2 | TRBV6-1 | . | once | TGTGCCAGCAGTCCCCAGCCCAAGGGTGGCTACACCTTC | CASSPQPKGGYTF